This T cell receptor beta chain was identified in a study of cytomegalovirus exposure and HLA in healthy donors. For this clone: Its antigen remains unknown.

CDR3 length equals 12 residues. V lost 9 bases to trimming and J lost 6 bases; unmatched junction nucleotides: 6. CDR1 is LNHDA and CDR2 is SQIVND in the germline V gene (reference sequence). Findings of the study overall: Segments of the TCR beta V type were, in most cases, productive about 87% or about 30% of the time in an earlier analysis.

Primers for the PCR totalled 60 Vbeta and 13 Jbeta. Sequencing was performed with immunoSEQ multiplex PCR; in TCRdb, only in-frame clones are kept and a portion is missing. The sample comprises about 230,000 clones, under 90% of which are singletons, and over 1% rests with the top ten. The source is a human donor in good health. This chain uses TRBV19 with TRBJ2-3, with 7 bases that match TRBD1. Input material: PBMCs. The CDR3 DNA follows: TGTGCCAGGAGACAGGGCTCGGATACGCAGTATTTT. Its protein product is CARRQGSDTQYF.